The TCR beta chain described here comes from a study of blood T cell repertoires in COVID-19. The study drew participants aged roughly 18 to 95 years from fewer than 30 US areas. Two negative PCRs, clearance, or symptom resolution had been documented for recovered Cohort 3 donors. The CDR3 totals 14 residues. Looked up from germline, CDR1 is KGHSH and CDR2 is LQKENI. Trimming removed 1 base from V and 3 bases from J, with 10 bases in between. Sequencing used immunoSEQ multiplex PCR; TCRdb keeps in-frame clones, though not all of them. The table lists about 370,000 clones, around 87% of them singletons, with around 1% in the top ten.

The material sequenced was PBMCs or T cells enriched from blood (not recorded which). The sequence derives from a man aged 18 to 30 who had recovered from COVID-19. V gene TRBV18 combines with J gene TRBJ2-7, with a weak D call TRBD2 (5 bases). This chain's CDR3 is CASSPQAGNYEQYF. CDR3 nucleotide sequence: TGTGCCAGCTCACCACAGGCGGGTAACTACGAGCAGTACTTC.